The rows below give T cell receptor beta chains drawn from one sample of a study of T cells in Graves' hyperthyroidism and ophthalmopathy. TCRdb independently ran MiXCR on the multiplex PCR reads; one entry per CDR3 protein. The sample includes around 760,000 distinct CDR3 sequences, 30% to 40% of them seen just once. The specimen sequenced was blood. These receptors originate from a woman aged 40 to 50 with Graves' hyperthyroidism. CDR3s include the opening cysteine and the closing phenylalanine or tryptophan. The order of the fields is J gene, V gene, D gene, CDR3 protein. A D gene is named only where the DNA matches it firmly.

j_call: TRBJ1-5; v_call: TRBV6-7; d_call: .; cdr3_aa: CASSYSIQGNQPQHF
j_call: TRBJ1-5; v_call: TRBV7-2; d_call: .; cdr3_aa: CASSPDGSNQPQHF
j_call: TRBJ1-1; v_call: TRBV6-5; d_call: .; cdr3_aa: CASMSVGSGNTEAFF
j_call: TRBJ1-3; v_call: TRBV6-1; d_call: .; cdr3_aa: CASSEVLGSSGNTIYF
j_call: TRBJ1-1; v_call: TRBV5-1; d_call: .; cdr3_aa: CASSFRGSSTEAFF
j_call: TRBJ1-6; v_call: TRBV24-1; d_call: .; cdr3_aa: CATSEGPPGPLHF
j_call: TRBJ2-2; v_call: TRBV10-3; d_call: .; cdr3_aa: CASSDPGPRPGELFF
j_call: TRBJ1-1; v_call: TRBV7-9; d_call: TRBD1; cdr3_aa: CASSSITGGAAEAFF
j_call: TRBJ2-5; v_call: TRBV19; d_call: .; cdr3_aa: CASSGADSGSGQETQYF
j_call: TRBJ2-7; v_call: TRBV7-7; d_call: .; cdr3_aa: CASSLGLGDGSYEQYF
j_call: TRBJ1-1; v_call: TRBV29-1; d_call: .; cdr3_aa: CSVAGEQGGNTEAFF
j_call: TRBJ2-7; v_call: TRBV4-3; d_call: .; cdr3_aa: CASSLEIGPYEQYF